What follows are 13 T cell receptor beta chains derived from one specimen sequenced in a study of T cell repertoires in cytomegalovirus infection. TCRdb recomputed calls from the reads with MiXCR, one row per CDR3 protein. This table holds roughly 500,000 distinct CDR3 sequences, approximately 15% found once. The sequencing input was CD8+ T cells from PBMCs. Receptor source: a human donor in good health (CMV status not recorded). Some clones in this sample may be carry-over from other donors' samples.

This clonotype has more than one count but fewer than ten. The rearrangement uses TRBV28 and TRBJ2-1; D uncertain. CDR3 length: 14 amino acids. Trimming took 3 bases from V and 3 from J, leaving 9 bases between them. Germline loops: CDR1 MDHEN, CDR2 SYDVKM. The CDR3 spells CASSLFGDYNEQFF. The CDR3 DNA reads TGTGCCAGCAGTTTGTTTGGGGACTACAATGAGCAGTTCTTC.

In its sample, this clonotype was seen many times. This rearrangement joins TRBV7-6 to TRBJ2-1; D is perhaps TRBD2 (5 bases). Germline V gene lookup returns CDR1 SGHVS and CDR2 FNYEAQ. Deletions cut 4 bases from V and 1 base from J, with 14 bases between. This CDR3 is 16 amino acids long. The DNA for the CDR3 is TGTGCCAGCAGCTCCGATGCGGGCTTATCCTACAATGAGCAGTTCTTC. It codes for CASSSDAGLSYNEQFF.

This clonotype came up a few times. The gene calls are TRBV5-1 and TRBJ1-1; 7 bases are shared with TRBD1. This CDR3 comprises 15 residues. Losses at the gene ends were 1 base for V and 0 bases for J; bases not matched to a gene: 3. CDR1 is SGHRS, CDR2 YFSETQ, per germline. The CDR3 bases are TGCGCCAGCAGCTTGTCCGGGACAGTGAACACTGAAGCTTTCTTT. It codes for CASSLSGTVNTEAFF.

The sample holds many counts of this clonotype. The V and J genes are TRBV4-1 and TRBJ2-1; D remains unclear. Trimming stripped 7 bases from V and 6 bases from J, with 13 bases between. The CDR3 sequence is 13 residues long. Germline loops: CDR1 MGHRA, CDR2 YSYEKL. The CDR3 loop is CASKGPLGNEQFF. CDR3 DNA: TGCGCCAGCAAAGGTCCGTTGGGCAATGAGCAGTTCTTC.

This clonotype was recorded many times. The chain recombines TRBV7-6 with TRBJ2-7; 7 nucleotides agree with TRBD1. Germline CDR1 reads SGHVS; CDR2 reads FNYEAQ. The CDR3 is 15 residues long. J was trimmed by 6 bases and V by 6 bases; bases with no gene match: 14. This CDR3 is CASSLRQGPRSEQYF. The CDR3 bases are TGTGCCAGCAGTCTCCGACAGGGACCTCGAAGCGAGCAGTACTTC.

Comment on this clonotype: One end of the junction varies from germline; a read error may be responsible. CDR3: CASSLDVWQETQYF. Written as DNA, the CDR3 is TGTGCAAGCAGCTTAGATGTGTGGCAAGAGACCCAGTACTTC. The chain combines TRBV7-2 with TRBJ2-5; D is ambiguous. Germline assignment: CDR1 SGHTA and CDR2 FQGNSA. The CDR3 totals 14 residues. Together with reference TRBV7-2 and TRBJ2-5, the CDR3 gives the full variable domain: GAGVSQSPSNKVTEKGKDVELRCDPISGHTALYWYRQSLGQGLEFLIYFQGNSAPDKSGLPSDRFSAERTGGSVSTLTIQRTQQEDSAVYLCASSLDVWQETQYFGPGTRLLVL.

The table lists this clonotype with many counts. The V gene is TRBV7-6, the J gene TRBJ1-3, with 10 bases that match TRBD1. The CDR3 is 16 amino acids. Looked up from germline, CDR1 is SGHVS and CDR2 is FNYEAQ. The J segment lost 4 bases and the V segment lost 4 bases, leaving 7 bases of the junction unmatched. DNA for the CDR3: TGTGCCAGCAGCTCTAGACAGGGGGCCTCAGGAAACACCATATATTTT. This translates into CASSSRQGASGNTIYF.

The sample holds a few counts of this clonotype. The chain couples TRBV12-3 or TRBV12-4 to TRBJ1-5; D perhaps matches TRBD1 (5 bases). The CDR3 consists of 14 residues. Trimming pared 3 bases from V and 6 bases from J, leaving 12 bases between. CDR3 DNA sequence: TGTGCCAGCAGTTTGGGGCAAAGAGTTCAGCCCCAGCATTTT. The encoded protein is CASSLGQRVQPQHF.

This clonotype was seen many times. The chain employs TRBV7-9 and TRBJ1-2; no clear D. Germline CDR1 reads SEHNR; CDR2 reads FQNEAQ (reference sequence). The CDR3 has 20 residues. The V gene lost 5 bases and the J gene lost 2 bases, with 30 bases spanning the gap. The CDR3 loop is CASSLEEQLDTHWANYGYTF. CDR3 sequence (DNA): TGTGCCAGCAGCCTAGAAGAACAGCTCGACACCCACTGGGCGAACTATGGCTACACCTTC. Full variable domain (remainder filled in from reference TRBV7-9 and TRBJ1-2): DTGVSQNPRHKITKRGQNVTFRCDPISEHNRLYWYRQTLGQGPEFLTYFQNEAQLEKSRLLSDRFSAERPKGSFSTLEIQRTEQGDSAMYLCASSLEEQLDTHWANYGYTFGSGTRLTVV.

This clonotype was seen a few times. The rearrangement joins TRBV19 to TRBJ1-5; D perhaps matches TRBD1 (6 bases). V lost 7 bases and J 3 bases, leaving 19 bases between the germline ends. There are 16 residues in the CDR3. Germline V gives CDR1 LNHDA, CDR2 SQIVND (reference sequence). CDR3 in DNA: TGTGCCAGTAAGATCGGCAGGGGTGCCAACAATCAGCCCCAGCATTTT. This sequence encodes CASKIGRGANNQPQHF.

This clonotype was counted ten times or more. The chain joins TRBV12-3 or TRBV12-4 to TRBJ2-3, with D tentatively TRBD1 (6 bases). This CDR3 is 16 amino acids long. Trimming left V 5 bases short and J 4 bases short, with 19 bases between. CDR3 coding DNA: TGTGCCAGCAGTCCCAACTCAGGGGAATTCCCAGATACGCAGTATTTT. Its translation is CASSPNSGEFPDTQYF.

This clonotype appeared many times. The V gene is TRBV15, the J gene TRBJ2-3; possibly TRBD1 for D (5 bases). V was pared by 1 base and J by 4 bases, with 12 bases between. The CDR3 covers 15 residues. Per germline, CDR1 LNHNV and CDR2 YYDKDF (reference sequence). The CDR3 nucleotides read TGTGCCACCAGCAGAGGAAGGCAGGGCGCAGATACGCAGTATTTT. Translation gives CATSRGRQGADTQYF. The variable domain in full, completed from reference TRBV15 and TRBJ2-3, reads DAMVIQNPRYQVTQFGKPVTLSCSQTLNHNVMYWYQQKSSQAPKLLFHYYDKDFNNEADTPDNFQSRRPNTSFCFLDIRSPGLGDTAMYLCATSRGRQGADTQYFGPGTRLTVL.

The J gene is TRBJ2-2, the V gene TRBV19; maybe TRBD1 (5 bases). The CDR3 spans 15 residues. Germline V gene data show CDR1 as LNHDA and CDR2 as SQIVND (reference sequence). Trimming removed 3 bases at V and 3 bases at J, with 11 bases between. CDR3 sequence reads: CASSMGQGYTGELFF. The DNA of the CDR3 is TGTGCCAGTAGTATGGGGCAGGGATACACCGGGGAGCTGTTTTTT.